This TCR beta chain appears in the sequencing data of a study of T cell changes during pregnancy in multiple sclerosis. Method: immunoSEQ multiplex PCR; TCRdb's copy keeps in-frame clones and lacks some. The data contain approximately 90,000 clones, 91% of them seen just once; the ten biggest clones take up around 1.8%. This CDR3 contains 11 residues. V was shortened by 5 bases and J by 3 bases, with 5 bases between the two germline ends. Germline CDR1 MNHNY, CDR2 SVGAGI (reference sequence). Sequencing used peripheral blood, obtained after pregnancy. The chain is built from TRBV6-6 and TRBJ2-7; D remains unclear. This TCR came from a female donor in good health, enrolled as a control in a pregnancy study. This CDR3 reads CASSHSYEQYF. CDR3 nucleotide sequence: TGTGCCAGCAGTCACAGCTACGAGCAGTACTTC.